This is a list of T cell receptor beta chains from one sample in a study of blood T cell repertoires in COVID-19. Profiled with immunoSEQ multiplex PCR; TCRdb holds only in-frame clones, not every one. The sample contains 180,000 or so clones, 86% of which appear only once. Sequenced: PBMCs or T cells enriched from blood (not recorded which). Receptors originate from a man aged 35 to 55 with acute COVID-19. Both conserved end residues are part of each CDR3. The D gene is left open where the match is weak. Rows may omit the clone size; those that give it use once, few, many or a size class.

abundance,d_gene,j_gene,v_gene,CDR3aa,CDR3nt
few,-,TRBJ1-2,TRBV10-3,CAITEANYGYTF,TGTGCCATCACAGAAGCTAACTATGGCTACACCTTC
-,-,TRBJ2-2,TRBV28,CASSLTGDSFNTGELFF,TGTGCCAGCAGTTTAACCGGGGACTCTTTTAACACCGGGGAGCTGTTTTTT
-,-,TRBJ1-3,TRBV28,CASSFRVSGNTIYF,TGTGCCAGCAGTTTCCGGGTATCTGGAAACACCATATATTTT
-,-,TRBJ1-1,TRBV2,CASSGLQGITEAFF,TGTGCCAGCAGTGGGCTTCAGGGAATCACTGAAGCTTTCTTT
-,-,TRBJ2-1,TRBV6-1,CASSELAGAYNEQFF,TGTGCCAGCAGTGAACTGGCGGGTGCCTACAATGAGCAGTTCTTC
-,TRBD1,TRBJ2-7,TRBV24-1,CATSDSNRGPLSYEQYF,TGTGCCACCAGTGATTCAAACAGGGGGCCTCTCTCCTACGAGCAGTACTTC
-,TRBD1,TRBJ2-1,TRBV7-6,CASSLRTGGYNEQFF,TGTGCCAGCAGCCTTAGGACAGGAGGTTACAATGAGCAGTTCTTC
-,-,TRBJ2-3,TRBV7-3,CASSFTGTDTQYF,TGTGCCAGCAGCTTTACGGGAACAGATACGCAGTATTTT
-,-,TRBJ2-4,TRBV7-9,CASSLGTSGAGSKNIQYF,TGTGCCAGCAGCTTAGGGACTTCAGGGGCTGGATCCAAAAACATTCAGTACTTC
-,-,TRBJ1-3,TRBV30,CAWSVNRGNTIYF,TGTGCCTGGAGTGTGAACAGAGGAAACACCATATATTTT
-,-,TRBJ1-4,TRBV11-3,CASNCEASEKLFF,TGTGCCAGCAATTGTGAGGCATCTGAAAAACTGTTTTTT
once,-,TRBJ2-7,TRBV11-2,CASSLRDINSYEQYF,TGTGCCAGCAGCTTACGGGACATCAACTCCTACGAGCAGTACTTC
once,-,TRBJ2-1,TRBV7-9,CASSSSGNHEQFF,TGTGCCAGCAGCTCCTCGGGAAATCATGAGCAGTTCTTC
-,-,TRBJ1-5,TRBV7-8,CASSNRGYQPQHF,TGTGCCAGCAGCAATCGCGGGTATCAGCCCCAGCATTTT
-,TRBD2,TRBJ2-5,TRBV28,CASSRGTRGETQYF,TGTGCCAGCAGTCGCGGGACTAGAGGGGAGACCCAGTACTTC
-,-,TRBJ2-7,TRBV28,CASSFRREITGYEQYF,TGTGCCAGCAGTTTCAGACGGGAAATTACCGGCTACGAGCAGTACTTC
-,-,TRBJ1-3,TRBV27,CASSDRGAAGNTIYF,TGTGCCAGCAGTGACCGGGGGGCGGCGGGAAACACCATATATTTT